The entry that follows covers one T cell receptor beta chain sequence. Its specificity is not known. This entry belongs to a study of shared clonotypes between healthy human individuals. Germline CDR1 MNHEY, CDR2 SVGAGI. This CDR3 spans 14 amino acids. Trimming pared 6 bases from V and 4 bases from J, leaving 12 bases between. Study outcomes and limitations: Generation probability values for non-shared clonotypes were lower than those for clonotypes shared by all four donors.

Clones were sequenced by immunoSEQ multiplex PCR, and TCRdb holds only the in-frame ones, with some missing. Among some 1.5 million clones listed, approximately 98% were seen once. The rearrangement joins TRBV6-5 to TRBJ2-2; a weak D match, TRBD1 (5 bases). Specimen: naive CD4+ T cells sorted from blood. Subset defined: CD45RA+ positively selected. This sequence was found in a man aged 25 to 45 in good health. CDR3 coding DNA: TGTGCCAGCAGAATACAGGATTTCACCGGGGAGCTGTTTTTT. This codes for CASRIQDFTGELFF.